This passage covers 12 T cell receptor beta chains from one sample sequenced in a study of T cell responses to AZD1222 COVID-19 vaccine. Sequencing used immunoSEQ multiplex PCR; TCRdb keeps in-frame clones, though not all of them. The data contain some 120,000 clones, about 91% of them singletons. The sequenced sample was peripheral blood, obtained on day 0 of AZD1222 vaccination. These receptors were taken from an adult in good health.

This sequence joins TRBV30 and TRBJ1-1; 8 positions match TRBD1. The CDR3 runs to 14 residues. Germline V gene data show CDR1 as GTSNPN and CDR2 as SVGIG (reference sequence). Unmatched junction bases numbered 4, after V lost 3 bases and J lost 1 base. CDR3 sequence (DNA): TGTGCCTGGAGCTGGACAGGGAGGAACACTGAAGCTTTCTTT. The encoded protein is CAWSWTGRNTEAFF.

This sequence joins TRBV7-7 and TRBJ2-3; D is perhaps TRBD1 (6 bases). The CDR3 has 13 residues. Germline values: CDR1 SSHAT, CDR2 FNYEAQ (reference sequence). Trimming cost V 1 base and J 6 bases, with 8 bases left between them. CDR3 coding DNA: TGTGCCAGCAGCTTAGATACAGGGGATACGCAGTATTTT. Translating it yields CASSLDTGDTQYF.

The chain joins TRBV28 to TRBJ2-3; 13 bases map to TRBD2. Germline V gives CDR1 MDHEN, CDR2 SYDVKM. The CDR3 has 15 amino acids. J was trimmed by 8 bases and V by 6 bases; bases with no gene match: 8. CDR3 coding DNA: TGTGCCAGCAGCCCTACTAGCGGGAGGGCTGCTACGCAGTATTTT. Its protein product is CASSPTSGRAATQYF.

The V call is TRBV7-9, the J call TRBJ1-2; no firm D call. This CDR3 spans 11 amino acids. The V and J ends lost 3 bases and 1 base respectively, with 0 bases between them. Germline V gives CDR1 SEHNR, CDR2 FQNEAQ (reference sequence). In DNA, the CDR3 is TGTGCCAGCAGCTTTAACTATGGCTACACCTTC. It encodes CASSFNYGYTF.

This chain uses TRBV27 with TRBJ1-4; 8 nucleotides line up with TRBD1. This CDR3 has 17 residues. Trimming removed 3 bases from V and 2 bases from J; junction bases left unmatched: 8. The germline gives CDR1 MNHEY, CDR2 SMNVEV (reference sequence). DNA for the CDR3: TGTGCCAGCAGTTTGTCCGGCAGGGACAGGACTAATGAAAAACTGTTTTTT. Its protein product is CASSLSGRDRTNEKLFF.

The chain links TRBV28 to TRBJ1-5; D is possibly TRBD1 (5 bases). V was shortened by 6 bases and J by 7 bases, with 10 bases between the two germline ends. CDR1 and CDR2 (germline): MDHEN, SYDVKM. The CDR3 is 12 amino acids. Here the CDR3 DNA reads TGTGCCAGCAGGTCAGGGAACCAGCCCCAGCATTTT. This gives the protein CASRSGNQPQHF.

This CDR3 is CSAPARYEQYF. CDR3 nucleotide sequence: TGCAGTGCCCCCGCGCGCTACGAGCAGTACTTC. V gene TRBV20-1 combines with J gene TRBJ2-7; D ambiguous. The CDR3 covers 11 residues. Germline CDR1 is DFQATT and CDR2 is SNEGSKA (reference sequence). The ends were cut back, 6 bases at V and 3 bases at J, with 9 bases in the middle.

The gene calls are TRBV6-6 and TRBJ1-6; TRBD1 aligns across 9 bases. CDR1 is MNHNY and CDR2 is SVGAGI in the germline V gene (reference sequence). The CDR3 has 15 amino acids. The trim removed 4 bases at V and 10 bases at J, leaving 8 bases unmatched. The CDR3 bases are TGTGCCAGCAGTTCCACAGGGGGCTTTGTCTCACCCCTCCACTTT. It translates to CASSSTGGFVSPLHF.

The CDR3 is CASSQTSLVGGELFF. CDR3 nucleotides: TGCGCCAGCAGCCAAACCTCGTTGGTGGGCGGGGAGCTGTTTTTT. J is TRBJ2-2 and V is TRBV4-3; D unresolved. The CDR3 spans 15 residues. The germline V gene encodes CDR1 LGHNA and CDR2 YSLEER. Trimming left V 2 bases short and J 7 bases short, with 14 bases between.

This clone was recorded once. The chain uses TRBV6-5 and TRBJ2-3, with D unresolved. Trimming stripped 8 bases from V and 7 bases from J, with 10 bases between. The CDR3 spans 11 residues. The germline V gene encodes CDR1 MNHEY and CDR2 SVGAGI. The CDR3 loop is CASQILHTQYF. The CDR3 region has the DNA TGTGCCAGCCAAATCCTGCATACGCAGTATTTT.

This clone has a handful of counts. The rearrangement links TRBV4-1 to TRBJ2-2, with 7 positions matching TRBD2. Looked up from germline, CDR1 is MGHRA and CDR2 is YSYEKL. The CDR3 spans 17 residues. Losses at the gene ends were 3 bases for V and 1 base for J; bases not matched to a gene: 8. The CDR3 loop reads CASSQGLADMNTGELFF. The DNA of the CDR3 is TGCGCCAGCAGCCAGGGGCTAGCGGATATGAACACCGGGGAGCTGTTTTTT.

The chain uses TRBV6-6 and TRBJ1-3, with 8 bases lining up with TRBD1. The CDR3 sequence is 15 residues long. V lost 8 bases, J lost 2 bases, and 8 bases stayed unmatched. Germline V CDR1 and CDR2: MNHNY, SVGAGI (reference sequence). CDR3 sequence: CASASQGAAGNTIYF. CDR3 sequence (DNA): TGTGCCAGCGCCAGCCAGGGGGCGGCTGGAAACACCATATATTTT.